Presented here are 13 T cell receptor beta chains from one specimen sequenced in a study of blood T cell repertoires in COVID-19. Libraries were prepared by immunoSEQ multiplex PCR; TCRdb keeps only in-frame clonotypes and omits some of them. The sample gives roughly 250,000 clones, approximately 83% of which show up once; roughly 3.5% is in the top ten. Sequencing was performed on PBMCs or T cells enriched from blood (not recorded which). All receptors come from a woman aged 40 to 49 with acute COVID-19.

The gene calls are TRBV28 and TRBJ1-1; no clear D gene. Germline V gene sequence: CDR1 MDHEN, CDR2 SYDVKM. The CDR3 consists of 15 residues. V was trimmed by 6 bases and J by 1 base, leaving 15 bases between them. CDR3 bases: TGTGCCAGCAGACCAAATTTGGGCAAGAACACTGAAGCTTTCTTT. Residues: CASRPNLGKNTEAFF.

The chain has TRBV18 and TRBJ1-1; no clear D. CDR1 is KGHSH, CDR2 LQKENI, per germline. The CDR3 spans 14 residues. Between the trimmed V and J ends, which lost 1 base and 4 bases, there was a span of 10 bases. The CDR3 nucleotides read TGTGCCAGCTCACCACTGGCAACGGGCACTGAAGCTTTCTTT. It translates to CASSPLATGTEAFF.

This clone is a singleton in its sample. An end of the junction does not agree with germline; a read error may underlie this. This chain links TRBV28 with TRBJ2-3; possible D gene TRBD2, 6 bases. Germline CDR1 is MDHEN and CDR2 is SYDVKM. The CDR3 runs 17 residues. CDR3 region: CASRGTAPRASTGTQYF. Here the CDR3 DNA reads TGTGCCAGCCGCGGGACCGCCCCACGTGCTAGCACAGGTACGCAGTATTTT.

The chain employs TRBV28 and TRBJ1-2; 10 bases map to TRBD1. Per germline, CDR1 MDHEN and CDR2 SYDVKM. The J segment lost 4 bases and the V segment lost 7 bases, leaving 9 bases of the junction unmatched. This CDR3 spans 15 amino acids. The DNA for the CDR3 is TGTGCCAGCACCGACGGACAGGGGGAAGCCTATGGCTACACCTTC. As protein: CASTDGQGEAYGYTF.

Here the CDR3 DNA reads TGCAGTGCTAGTGCACCGGGGGTCGACACTGAAGCTTTCTTT. It specifies CSASAPGVDTEAFF. This chain links TRBV20-1 with TRBJ1-1, with TRBD1 as a possible D gene (5 bases). Germline-derived CDR1 and CDR2 are DFQATT and SNEGSKA (reference sequence). The CDR3 has 14 amino acids. Trimming took off 3 bases at V and 3 bases at J, with 14 bases between the two ends.

The gene calls are TRBV18 and TRBJ1-1; TRBD1 matches 8 bases. There are 16 residues in the CDR3. V was clipped by 0 bases and J by 0 bases; unmatched bases: 3. Germline V gene data show CDR1 as KGHSH and CDR2 as LQKENI. The CDR3: CASSPPGQGMNTEAFF. The DNA of the CDR3 is TGTGCCAGCTCACCACCTGGACAGGGAATGAACACTGAAGCTTTCTTT.

The J gene is TRBJ2-7, the V gene TRBV6-5, with a weak D call TRBD1 (6 bases). Germline lookup yields CDR1 MNHEY and CDR2 SVGAGI. Trimming stripped 6 bases from V and 3 bases from J, with 18 bases between. This CDR3 has 15 residues. CDR3 coding DNA: TGTGCCAGCAGAACCGCGCGAGGGGGAATCTACGAGCAGTACTTC. Protein sequence: CASRTARGGIYEQYF.

This clone was found once. V is TRBV11-2 and J is TRBJ1-1, with 7 bases aligning to TRBD1. The CDR3 contains 13 residues. Germline V gives CDR1 SGHAT, CDR2 FQNNGV. J gave up 8 bases and V 1 base, and 4 bases lay outside the gene matches. This CDR3 reads CASSLAGGEEAFF. In nucleotides, the CDR3 is TGTGCCAGCAGCTTAGCAGGGGGAGAAGAAGCTTTCTTT.

The rearrangement uses TRBV5-1 and TRBJ2-7; D unresolved. Trimming removed 1 base from V and 0 bases from J, with 5 bases in between. The germline gives CDR1 SGHRS, CDR2 YFSETQ. The CDR3 spans 13 residues. CDR3 bases: TGCGCCAGCAGCTTGACATACTCCTACGAGCAGTACTTC. Residues: CASSLTYSYEQYF.

This clone was recorded once. The V call is TRBV15, the J call TRBJ2-1; 9 bases are a match to TRBD2. Looked up from germline, CDR1 is LNHNV and CDR2 is YYDKDF (reference sequence). The CDR3 sequence is 15 residues long. Trimming removed 4 bases from V and 6 bases from J; junction bases left unmatched: 7. The CDR3 here is CATSKVAGVRNEQFF. CDR3 DNA sequence: TGTGCCACCAGCAAGGTAGCGGGAGTCCGCAATGAGCAGTTCTTC.

This clone was detected once. CDR3 DNA sequence: TGTGCCTGGAGTAAGGACAGAAACACAGATACGCAGTATTTT. Translating gives CAWSKDRNTDTQYF. The chain is built from TRBV30 and TRBJ2-3; TRBD1 is a possible D gene (6 bases). CDR3 size: 14 residues. CDR1 is GTSNPN and CDR2 is SVGIG in the germline V gene (reference sequence). Trimming took 2 bases from V and 2 from J, leaving 11 bases between them. Full variable domain (remainder filled in from reference TRBV30 and TRBJ2-3): SQTIHQWPATLVQPVGSPLSLECTVEGTSNPNLYWYRQAAGRGLQLLFYSVGIGQISSEVPQNLSASRPQDRQFILSSKKLLLSDSGFYLCAWSKDRNTDTQYFGPGTRLTVL.

The chain recombines TRBV5-4 with TRBJ2-1; D ambiguous. Trimming took 4 bases from V and 8 from J, leaving 7 bases between them. Germline loops: CDR1 SGHNT, CDR2 YYREEE (reference sequence). The CDR3 contains 11 residues. DNA for the CDR3: TGTGCCAGCAGCCTTCCCCATGAGCAGTTCTTC. Protein product: CASSLPHEQFF.

This clone has only one observation. This CDR3 is CASSKETGQPNTEAFF. The DNA of the CDR3 is TGTGCCAGTAGTAAAGAGACGGGACAACCGAACACTGAAGCTTTCTTT. The chain has TRBV19 and TRBJ1-1; weak D call: TRBD1 (6 bases). From germline, CDR1 is LNHDA and CDR2 SQIVND (reference sequence). Trimming stripped 4 bases from V and 1 base from J, with 16 bases between. This CDR3 contains 16 residues.